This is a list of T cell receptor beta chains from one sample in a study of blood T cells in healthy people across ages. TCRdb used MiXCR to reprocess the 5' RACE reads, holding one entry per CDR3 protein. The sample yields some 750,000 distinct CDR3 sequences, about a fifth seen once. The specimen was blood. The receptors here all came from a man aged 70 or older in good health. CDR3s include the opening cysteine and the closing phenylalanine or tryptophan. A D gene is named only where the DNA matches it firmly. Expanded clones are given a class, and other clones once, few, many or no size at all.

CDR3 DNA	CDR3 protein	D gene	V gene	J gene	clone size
TGTGCCAGCAGTTTGATAGGAAGGGACGAGCAGTACTTC	CASSLIGRDEQYF	.	TRBV6-5	TRBJ2-7	once
TGCAGTGCTAGATTGGGACAGGGGGCTCAGGGCTACACCTTC	CSARLGQGAQGYTF	TRBD1	TRBV20-1	TRBJ1-2	few
TGTGCCAGCAGCCACTCGGGGGGCTACGAGCAGTACTTC	CASSHSGGYEQYF	TRBD2	TRBV11-2	TRBJ2-7	.
TGCGCCAGCAGCTTGAACAGGGGTAACACTGAAGCTTTCTTT	CASSLNRGNTEAFF	TRBD1	TRBV5-1	TRBJ1-1	many
TGTGCCAGCAGCCAAGATGGGGGACTAGTTACAGATACGCAGTATTTT	CASSQDGGLVTDTQYF	TRBD2	TRBV3-1	TRBJ2-3	.
TGTGCCAGCAGCCTTCTTGGGAACACTAATGAAAAACTGTTTTTT	CASSLLGNTNEKLFF	.	TRBV14	TRBJ1-4	few
TGTGCCAGCAGCTTAGATCTGGGTGCGGGAGGTTCTTACAATGAGCAGTTCTTC	CASSLDLGAGGSYNEQFF	TRBD2	TRBV11-3	TRBJ2-1	few
TGTGCCATCAGCCCGGGACAGTATTTTCAGCCCCAGCATTTT	CAISPGQYFQPQHF	TRBD1	TRBV10-3	TRBJ1-5	few
TGCAGTGCGAAGGGACAGGTCGGTAGCTACACCTTC	CSAKGQVGSYTF	TRBD1	TRBV20-1	TRBJ1-2	few
TGTGCCAGCAGTTTATCAGGGGGCGGCGGAAAACTGTTTTTT	CASSLSGGGGKLFF	TRBD1	TRBV12-3/TRBV12-4	TRBJ1-4	.
TGTGCCAGCACCAACGGATTGGGGGCCGATACGCAGTATTTT	CASTNGLGADTQYF	.	TRBV12-3/TRBV12-4	TRBJ2-3	.
TGCGCCTCCCGGGACGGGGATTTACGGAATTCACCCCTCCACTTT	CASRDGDLRNSPLHF	.	TRBV10-1	TRBJ1-6	few
TGTGCCAGCAGTTTTGGGCAGTTCAAAGAGACCCAGTACTTC	CASSFGQFKETQYF	.	TRBV12-3/TRBV12-4	TRBJ2-5	.
TGCAGTGCTAGCACCTTAGCGGGAGGGCCTAGCACAGATACGCAGTATTTT	CSASTLAGGPSTDTQYF	TRBD2	TRBV20-1	TRBJ2-3	.
TGCAGCGTTGAAGTCACGCTAGGCCCTACTTACAATGAGCAGTTCTTC	CSVEVTLGPTYNEQFF	.	TRBV29-1	TRBJ2-1	.
TGTGCCAGCTCACCACTGGGATCGAACACTGAAGCTTTCTTT	CASSPLGSNTEAFF	.	TRBV18	TRBJ1-1	few
TGTGCCATCGGTCAGACGGATACGCAGTATTTT	CAIGQTDTQYF	.	TRBV10-3	TRBJ2-3	.
TGTGCCAGCAGTAGGTCGCCGTCGGCTGAAGCTTTCTTT	CASSRSPSAEAFF	.	TRBV12-3/TRBV12-4	TRBJ1-1	few
TGTGCCAGCAGCTTTTTGCGGGGGAGTGAGCAGTTCTTC	CASSFLRGSEQFF	TRBD2	TRBV11-3	TRBJ2-1	.
TGTGCCACCAGTGATACTGGGATCGAGACCCAGTACTTC	CATSDTGIETQYF	.	TRBV24-1	TRBJ2-5	.
TGTGCCAGCAGGGCAGCTGCTAGCGGGGGGGCAAATACGCAGTATTTT	CASRAAASGGANTQYF	TRBD2	TRBV7-2	TRBJ2-3	.
TGCGCCAGCAGCTTGGCCGGGAGCGGGGGCCTCAATGAGCAGTTCTTC	CASSLAGSGGLNEQFF	TRBD2	TRBV5-1	TRBJ2-1	few
TGTGCCACCAGCAGAGTCCCCTCGGGGGAGCAGTACTTC	CATSRVPSGEQYF	.	TRBV15	TRBJ2-5	.
TGTGCCAGCAGTTTAGTGGGGTGGACCGGGGAGCTGTTTTTT	CASSLVGWTGELFF	.	TRBV12-3/TRBV12-4	TRBJ2-2	.
TGTGCCAGCAGCTTAGGACCCCCTTTCTCTGGAAACACCATATATTTT	CASSLGPPFSGNTIYF	.	TRBV11-2	TRBJ1-3	.
TGTGCCAGCAGTGACAGTCTATGGAGCAATGAGCAGTTCTTC	CASSDSLWSNEQFF	.	TRBV6-4	TRBJ2-1	few
TGTGCCAGCTCACAACGAGCCGGGACAGGGGAGTATGAGCAGTACTTC	CASSQRAGTGEYEQYF	TRBD1	TRBV18	TRBJ2-7	.
TGTGCCAGCAGCTTCCACACAGGGCGTGGAAACACCATATATTTT	CASSFHTGRGNTIYF	.	TRBV7-9	TRBJ1-3	.
TGCAGCGTTGGGATAACAGGGGGCGGTGAGCAGTACTTC	CSVGITGGGEQYF	TRBD1	TRBV29-1	TRBJ2-7	.
TGTGCCAGCAGCTTGGCCGCGGGGTTGAACTATGGCTACACCTTC	CASSLAAGLNYGYTF	.	TRBV5-6	TRBJ1-2	.
TGTGCCAGCACCCTCCAGGGATACGAGCAGTACTTC	CASTLQGYEQYF	.	TRBV12-3/TRBV12-4	TRBJ2-7	.
TGTGCCAGCACCGCCGGGACAGTATACGAGCAGTACTTC	CASTAGTVYEQYF	TRBD1	TRBV12-3/TRBV12-4	TRBJ2-7	few
TGTGCCAGCAGCGTAGGGACTAGCGGGTTAGATACGCAGTATTTT	CASSVGTSGLDTQYF	TRBD2	TRBV9	TRBJ2-3	many
TGTGCCAGCAGTATCCGACAGGGGTCAGAGACCCAGTACTTC	CASSIRQGSETQYF	TRBD1	TRBV12-3/TRBV12-4	TRBJ2-5	many
TGTGCCAGCAGTTCAGGTGATCGAGCTTTCTTT	CASSSGDRAFF	.	TRBV12-3/TRBV12-4	TRBJ1-1	few
TGTGCCTGGGCAGAACAGGGCAATCAGCCCCAGCATTTT	CAWAEQGNQPQHF	.	TRBV30	TRBJ1-5	once
TGTGCCAGCAGCCCGTCCGGGGGACTCACCGGGGAGCTGTTTTTT	CASSPSGGLTGELFF	.	TRBV7-8	TRBJ2-2	.
TGTGCCAGCAGCCCACCACAGGGGGCACGCGAGCAGTTCTTC	CASSPPQGAREQFF	TRBD1	TRBV6-5	TRBJ2-1	few
TGTGCCAGCAGCCAATCGCTGGGGACCCAAGCTTTCTTT	CASSQSLGTQAFF	.	TRBV7-9	TRBJ1-1	once
TGTGCCAGCGGGCAGTCGCCCCATCAGCCCCAGCATTTT	CASGQSPHQPQHF	.	TRBV2	TRBJ1-5	.
TGTGCCAGCATCCTTGGGGCGGGGGGGTCCTACGAGCAGTACTTC	CASILGAGGSYEQYF	TRBD2	TRBV12-3/TRBV12-4	TRBJ2-7	few
TGTGCCAGCAGCCCAGGGGGATTCTATGGCTACACCTTC	CASSPGGFYGYTF	TRBD1	TRBV7-2	TRBJ1-2	.
TGTGCCAGCACCCTTCGGGGACTTGACACAGATACGCAGTATTTT	CASTLRGLDTDTQYF	.	TRBV27	TRBJ2-3	many
TGTGCCAGCAGCTTGACGGAATCCTATGGCTACACCTTC	CASSLTESYGYTF	.	TRBV5-5	TRBJ1-2	few
TGTGCCAGCAGCCGGTACCAAGAGACCCAGTACTTC	CASSRYQETQYF	.	TRBV7-2	TRBJ2-5	many
TGCAGTGCTAGAGATGGTGTTGCGGGTTCCTATAATTCACCCCTCCACTTT	CSARDGVAGSYNSPLHF	.	TRBV20-1	TRBJ1-6	few
TGTGCCAGCAGCTCTCGGACAGGGGAGGAAAAACTGTTTTTT	CASSSRTGEEKLFF	TRBD1	TRBV7-9	TRBJ1-4	.
TGTGCCACCAGCAGAGGGACAGCAACCTACGAGCAGTACTTC	CATSRGTATYEQYF	.	TRBV15	TRBJ2-7	.
TGTGCCATCAGTGAAGAGTCCGCCATTAATGAAAAACTGTTTTTT	CAISEESAINEKLFF	.	TRBV10-3	TRBJ1-4	few
TGCAGTGCTAGAGGGCCGTCCTACGAGCAGTACTTC	CSARGPSYEQYF	.	TRBV20-1	TRBJ2-7	.
TGCAGTGCTGTCCAATGGGGGGGACTAGCGGGCACAGATACGCAGTATTTT	CSAVQWGGLAGTDTQYF	TRBD2	TRBV20-1	TRBJ2-3	.
TGTGCCAGCAGCCCCGAGACAGGGAATTACAATGAGCAGTTCTTC	CASSPETGNYNEQFF	TRBD1	TRBV7-2	TRBJ2-1	.
TGTGCCAGCTCACCAACGGGGAGGCGAGAGACCCAGTACTTC	CASSPTGRRETQYF	.	TRBV18	TRBJ2-5	few
TGCGCCAGCAGCCCCGGACGGACGCTGAACACTGAAGCTTTCTTT	CASSPGRTLNTEAFF	.	TRBV4-3	TRBJ1-1	few